These 22 T cell receptor beta chains were sequenced from one sample in a study of T-cell reconstitution after alpha-beta-depleted transplantation in children. During its preparation, the TCRbeta library received unique molecular identifiers. TCRdb itself ran the PCR reads through MiXCR, one entry per CDR3 protein. The profile shows some 460,000 distinct CDR3 sequences, around 15% of them singletons. The sample here was PBMCs, mostly from graft donor cells, taken 360 days after TCRalphabeta/CD19-depleted stem cell transplant. These receptors all come from a boy in the first two years of life who had a stem cell transplant for Wiskott-Aldrich syndrome, so the T cells may come from the graft donor.

The chain links TRBV5-1 to TRBJ2-1; maybe TRBD1 (5 bases). Germline V gene data show CDR1 as SGHRS and CDR2 as YFSETQ. CDR3 length equals 15 residues. The V end lost 4 bases, the J end lost 0 bases, and 11 bases lay between the germline ends. DNA for the CDR3: TGCGCCAGCAGCGTGGACACGAGCTCCTACAATGAGCAGTTCTTC. Amino acids: CASSVDTSSYNEQFF.

The V and J genes are TRBV2 and TRBJ2-1; 9 bases fit TRBD2. Germline CDR1 is SNHLY and CDR2 is FYNNEI. Trimming cost V 7 bases and J 9 bases; bases outside gene matches: 13. The CDR3 consists of 15 residues. Here the CDR3 reads CASKISGRVWSEQFF. CDR3 DNA sequence: TGTGCCAGCAAGATTAGCGGGAGAGTATGGAGTGAGCAGTTCTTC.

This clonotype showed up just a few times. The J gene is TRBJ1-1, the V gene TRBV5-1, with 7 bases that match TRBD1. This CDR3 is built from 15 residues. CDR1 and CDR2 from the germline V gene are SGHRS and YFSETQ. The junction had 12 bases not matched to a gene; V was cut back by 6 bases and J by 4 bases. The CDR3 DNA reads TGCGCCAGCAAAAGGGGTGCGGACAGGAGCACTGAAGCTTTCTTT. The encoded protein is CASKRGADRSTEAFF.

The chain joins TRBV7-9 to TRBJ2-7; TRBD1 might be the D (6 bases). Germline loops: CDR1 SEHNR, CDR2 FQNEAQ (reference sequence). Trimming pared 1 base from V and 3 bases from J, leaving 10 bases between. The CDR3 extends over 14 amino acids. The CDR3 loop reads CASSLGRGDYEQYF. For the CDR3, the DNA is TGTGCCAGCAGCTTAGGCAGGGGCGACTACGAGCAGTACTTC. The complete variable domain, with remaining parts taken from reference TRBV7-9 and TRBJ2-7, reads DTGVSQNPRHKITKRGQNVTFRCDPISEHNRLYWYRQTLGQGPEFLTYFQNEAQLEKSRLLSDRFSAERPKGSFSTLEIQRTEQGDSAMYLCASSLGRGDYEQYFGPGTRLTVT.

V and J are TRBV5-1 and TRBJ2-6; maybe TRBD1 (6 bases). The V and J ends lost 0 bases and 2 bases respectively, with 12 bases between them. This CDR3 has 17 amino acids. The germline V gene has CDR1 SGHRS and CDR2 YFSETQ. The CDR3 loop reads CASSLEGGGTGANVLTF. The CDR3 region has the DNA TGCGCCAGCAGCTTGGAAGGTGGGGGCACTGGGGCCAACGTCCTGACTTTC.

The chain has TRBV29-1 and TRBJ2-3, with 9 bases identical to TRBD2. The CDR3 spans 16 residues. From germline, CDR1 is SQVTM and CDR2 ANQGSEA. Germline trimming cut 3 bases from V and 2 bases from J; bases unmatched to any gene: 9. The CDR3 sequence: CSVDGASGMITDTQYF. The DNA for the CDR3 is TGCAGCGTTGATGGTGCTAGCGGGATGATCACAGATACGCAGTATTTT.

Only a few counts were recorded for this clonotype. The DNA for the CDR3 is TGTGCCAGCAGTGAGACAGGGAGCTCCTACGAGCAGTACTTC. Amino acids: CASSETGSSYEQYF. This sequence joins TRBV25-1 and TRBJ2-7; 7 nucleotides agree with TRBD1. Losses at the gene ends were 3 bases for V and 0 bases for J; bases not matched to a gene: 2. The CDR3 loop spans 14 amino acids. The germline V gene has CDR1 MGHDK and CDR2 SYGVNS.

V usage is TRBV4-1 and J usage is TRBJ2-3; D unclear. CDR1 is MGHRA and CDR2 is YSYEKL in the germline V gene. This CDR3 comprises 15 residues. The V end was cut by 4 bases, the J end by 2 bases, with 13 bases between. The CDR3 sequence: CASSLVDLYTDTQYF. Written as DNA, the CDR3 is TGCGCCAGCAGCCTTGTAGACTTATACACAGATACGCAGTATTTT.

The V call is TRBV7-9, the J call TRBJ2-1; D unclear. CDR3 size: 12 residues. In germline, CDR1 is SEHNR, CDR2 FQNEAQ (reference sequence). Deletions cut 8 bases from V and 6 bases from J, with 11 bases between. The CDR3 coding sequence is TGTGCCAGCGGCCCTCCCTTCAATGAGCAGTTCTTC. It translates to CASGPPFNEQFF. Looking up the rest from reference TRBV7-9 and TRBJ2-1 gives the full variable domain: DTGVSQNPRHKITKRGQNVTFRCDPISEHNRLYWYRQTLGQGPEFLTYFQNEAQLEKSRLLSDRFSAERPKGSFSTLEIQRTEQGDSAMYLCASGPPFNEQFFGPGTRLTVL.

This clonotype was recorded a few times. The chain recombines TRBV15 with TRBJ2-7; 11 bases are a match to TRBD2. The CDR3 is made up of 13 amino acids. V shed 10 bases, J shed 4 bases, and the junction held 6 bases outside the gene matches. CDR1 is LNHNV and CDR2 is YYDKDF in the germline V gene (reference sequence). The CDR3 DNA reads as TGTGCCATCCAACTAGCGGGAGAATACGAGCAGTACTTC. Its protein product is CAIQLAGEYEQYF. Supplemented by reference TRBV15 and TRBJ2-7, the full variable domain reads DAMVIQNPRYQVTQFGKPVTLSCSQTLNHNVMYWYQQKSSQAPKLLFHYYDKDFNNEADTPDNFQSRRPNTSFCFLDIRSPGLGDTAMYLCAIQLAGEYEQYFGPGTRLTVT.

This clonotype was detected a few times. The chain carries TRBV29-1 and TRBJ2-3; 12 positions agree with TRBD2. Germline V gene data show CDR1 as SQVTM and CDR2 as ANQGSEA. J gave up 2 bases and V 2 bases, and 2 bases lay outside the gene matches. This CDR3 has 15 amino acids. The CDR3 DNA is TGCAGCGTTGAAAGGACTAGCGGGACCACAGATACGCAGTATTTT. Amino acid sequence: CSVERTSGTTDTQYF.

This clonotype was counted between two and nine times. The chain has TRBV12-3 or TRBV12-4 and TRBJ1-6; D unresolved. The CDR3 covers 13 residues. Deletions cut 4 bases from V and 8 bases from J, with 9 bases between. CDR3 sequence reads: CASSSGRHSPLHF. The CDR3 nucleotides read TGTGCCAGCAGTTCGGGGAGACATTCACCCCTCCACTTT.

In its sample, this clonotype was seen many times. CDR3 sequence: CASTAGGSSYEQYF. The CDR3, as DNA: TGTGCCAGCACCGCAGGGGGGAGCTCCTACGAGCAGTACTTC. V is TRBV12-3 or TRBV12-4 and J is TRBJ2-7, with a weak D call TRBD1 (7 bases). Trimming removed 7 bases from V and 0 bases from J, with 13 bases in between. CDR3 length equals 14 residues.

This clonotype was counted a few times. J is TRBJ2-2 and V is TRBV10-3; 8 nucleotides line up with TRBD1. V lost 6 bases and J lost 4; bases outside the gene matches: 10. Germline CDR1 and CDR2: ENHRY and SYGVKD. The CDR3 sequence is 16 residues long. The CDR3 protein is CAIRLEQGARTGELFF. The CDR3 bases are TGTGCCATCAGACTCGAGCAGGGGGCACGCACCGGGGAGCTGTTTTTT.

The chain has TRBV6-2 or TRBV6-3 and TRBJ2-6; 9 nucleotides align to TRBD1. This CDR3 is 15 amino acids long. The junction had 3 bases not matched to a gene; V was cut back by 5 bases and J by 4 bases. Germline assignment: CDR1 MNHEY and CDR2 SVGEGT. CDR3 region: CASSRDRDGANVLTF. CDR3 sequence (DNA): TGTGCCAGCAGTAGGGACAGGGACGGGGCCAACGTCCTGACTTTC.

This clonotype has a count of ten or more. V and J are TRBV9 and TRBJ2-5, with a weak D call TRBD1 (5 bases). This CDR3 comprises 15 residues. Germline CDR1 and CDR2: SGDLS and YYNGEE. Trimming cost V 5 bases and J 0 bases, with 14 bases left between them. CDR3 amino acids: CASSTGDFDQETQYF. The CDR3 DNA reads as TGTGCCAGCAGTACAGGCGACTTTGACCAAGAGACCCAGTACTTC.

This clonotype was observed a handful of times. The rearrangement uses TRBV13 and TRBJ2-2; D is ambiguous. CDR1 is PRHDT, CDR2 FYEKMQ, per germline (reference sequence). This CDR3 region has 17 residues. V lost 3 bases to trimming and J lost 4 bases, with 18 bases between them. CDR3 loop: CASSFLPSDGFTGELFF. The CDR3 DNA follows: TGTGCCAGCAGCTTCCTCCCCTCGGACGGCTTCACCGGGGAGCTGTTTTTT.

The CDR3 here is CASSTPEGRDIQYF. CDR3 nucleotides: TGTGCCAGCAGCACCCCCGAGGGTCGAGACATTCAGTACTTC. The chain couples TRBV7-9 to TRBJ2-4, with D tentatively TRBD2 (5 bases). Germline CDR1 is SEHNR and CDR2 is FQNEAQ (reference sequence). CDR3 size: 14 residues. The V end was cut by 5 bases, the J end by 8 bases, with 16 bases between.

This clonotype has a count of ten or more. The chain is built from TRBV20-1 and TRBJ2-5; 11 bases line up with TRBD2. CDR3 length: 15 residues. Germline loops: CDR1 DFQATT, CDR2 SNEGSKA (reference sequence). Trimming cost V 6 bases and J 1 base; bases outside gene matches: 7. The CDR3 coding sequence is TGCAGTGCCCTCAGACTAGCGGGAACCCAAGAGACCCAGTACTTC. Its translation is CSALRLAGTQETQYF.

The V gene is TRBV7-8, the J gene TRBJ1-1, with D uncertain. The V end lost 4 bases, the J end lost 2 bases, and 5 bases lay between the germline ends. Per the germline V gene, CDR1 is SGHVS and CDR2 is FQNEAQ. This CDR3 comprises 12 residues. CDR3 residues: CASSYFNTEAFF. DNA of the CDR3: TGTGCCAGCAGCTATTTTAACACTGAAGCTTTCTTT.

The chain is built from TRBV19 and TRBJ2-2; D is uncertain. Trimming shortened V by 1 base and J by 7 bases, and 10 bases separated the two germline ends. CDR3 length: 14 amino acids. Per germline, CDR1 LNHDA and CDR2 SQIVND (reference sequence). CDR3 protein: CASSIGPGFGELFF. The CDR3 nucleotides are TGTGCCAGTAGTATAGGTCCCGGGTTCGGGGAGCTGTTTTTT.

In this sample, this clonotype turned up a few times. The V and J genes are TRBV5-1 and TRBJ2-7, with 8 nucleotides matching TRBD2. There are 17 residues in the CDR3. V was pared by 4 bases and J by 1 base, with 13 bases of the junction left unmatched. Germline V gene sequence: CDR1 SGHRS, CDR2 YFSETQ. Here the CDR3 reads CASSPRGGRHWSYEQYF. DNA for the CDR3: TGCGCCAGCAGCCCCCGGGGGGGGAGACATTGGTCCTACGAGCAGTACTTC. Drawing the rest from reference TRBV5-1 and TRBJ2-7, the complete variable domain is KAGVTQTPRYLIKTRGQQVTLSCSPISGHRSVSWYQQTPGQGLQFLFEYFSETQRNKGNFPGRFSGRQFSNSRSEMNVSTLELGDSALYLCASSPRGGRHWSYEQYFGPGTRLTVT.